This T cell receptor beta chain was identified in a study of T-cell memory formation after mild COVID-19. Findings of the study overall: The appearance of some responding clones in pre-infection memory suggested that cross-reactive memory joined. Shrinking CD4+ clones were chiefly CM and EM; CD8+ ones were chiefly EMRA.

The CDR3 contains 12 residues. Trimming left V 5 bases short and J 8 bases short, with 15 bases between. The germline CDR1 and CDR2 sequences are DFQATT and SNEGSKA (reference sequence). TCRdb itself ran the 5' RACE reads through MiXCR, one entry per CDR3 protein. Among about 320,000 distinct CDR3 sequences listed, roughly an eighth were seen once. This clonotype was picked up a small number of times. Its cognate antigen is unknown. This receptor was obtained from a man between 18 and 29 years old who had mild COVID-19 (a few samples of this study predate the infection). Cell type and time point are not known. Specimen: PBMCs or a T cell subset sorted from them (not recorded which). The chain joins TRBV20-1 to TRBJ1-2; the D is unclear. CDR3 sequence (DNA): TGCAGTGCTCTTCTTACCCTCGGGGGCTACACCTTC. Residues: CSALLTLGGYTF.